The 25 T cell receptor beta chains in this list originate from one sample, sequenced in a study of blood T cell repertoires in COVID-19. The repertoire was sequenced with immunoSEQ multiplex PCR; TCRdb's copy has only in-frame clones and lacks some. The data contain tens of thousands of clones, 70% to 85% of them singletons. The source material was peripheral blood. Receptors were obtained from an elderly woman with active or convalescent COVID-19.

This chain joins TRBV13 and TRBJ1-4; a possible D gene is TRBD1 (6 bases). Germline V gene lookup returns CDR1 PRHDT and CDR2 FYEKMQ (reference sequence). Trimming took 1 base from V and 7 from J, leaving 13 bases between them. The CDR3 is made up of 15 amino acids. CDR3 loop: CASSLDREEGEKLFF. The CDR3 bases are TGTGCCAGCAGCTTAGACAGGGAAGAGGGTGAAAAACTGTTTTTT. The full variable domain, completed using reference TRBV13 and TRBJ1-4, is AAGVIQSPRHLIKEKRETATLKCYPIPRHDTVYWYQQGPGQDPQFLISFYEKMQSDKGSIPDRFSAQQFSDYHSELNMSSLELGDSALYFCASSLDREEGEKLFFGSGTQLSVL.

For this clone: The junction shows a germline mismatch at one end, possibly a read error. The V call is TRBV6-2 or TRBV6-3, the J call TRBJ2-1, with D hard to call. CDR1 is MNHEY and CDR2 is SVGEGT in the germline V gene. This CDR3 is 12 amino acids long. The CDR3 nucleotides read TGTGCCAGCACTTACCCCTCCGCCCGCTGGCTCTTC. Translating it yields CASTYPSARWLF.

Here the CDR3 reads CSAGIQRRGQDLYGYTF. CDR3 nucleotide sequence: TGCAGCGCCGGAATCCAACGAAGGGGACAGGACCTTTATGGCTACACCTTC. This chain joins TRBV29-1 and TRBJ1-2; 8 bases map to TRBD1. This CDR3 has 17 amino acids. Germline values: CDR1 SQVTM, CDR2 ANQGSEA. Trimming at V came to 7 bases and at J to 5 bases, leaving 21 bases not matched to a gene.

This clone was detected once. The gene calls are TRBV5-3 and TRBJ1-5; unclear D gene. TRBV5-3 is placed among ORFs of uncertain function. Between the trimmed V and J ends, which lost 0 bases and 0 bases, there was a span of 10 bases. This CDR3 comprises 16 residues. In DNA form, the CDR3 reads TGTGCCAGAAGCTTGGTAACAGTTTATAGCAATCAGCCCCAGCATTTT. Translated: CARSLVTVYSNQPQHF.

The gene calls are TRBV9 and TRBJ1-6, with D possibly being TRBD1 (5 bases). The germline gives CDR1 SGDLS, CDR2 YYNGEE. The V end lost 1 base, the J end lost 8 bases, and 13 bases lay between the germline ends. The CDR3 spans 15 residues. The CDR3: CASSVSSGVDSPLHF. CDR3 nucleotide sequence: TGTGCCAGCAGCGTATCATCGGGGGTAGATTCACCCCTCCACTTT.

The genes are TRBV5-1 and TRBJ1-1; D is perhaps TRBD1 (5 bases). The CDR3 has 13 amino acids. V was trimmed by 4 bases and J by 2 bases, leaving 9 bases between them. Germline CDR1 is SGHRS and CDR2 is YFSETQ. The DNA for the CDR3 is TGCGCCAGCAGCCCGGGACTTAACACTGAAGCTTTCTTT. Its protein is CASSPGLNTEAFF.

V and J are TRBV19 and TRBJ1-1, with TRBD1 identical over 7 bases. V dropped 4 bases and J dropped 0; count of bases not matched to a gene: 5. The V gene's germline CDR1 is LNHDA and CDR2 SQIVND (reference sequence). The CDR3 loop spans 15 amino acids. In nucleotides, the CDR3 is TGTGCCAGTAGTACCCAGGGGGGCATGAACACTGAAGCTTTCTTT. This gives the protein CASSTQGGMNTEAFF.

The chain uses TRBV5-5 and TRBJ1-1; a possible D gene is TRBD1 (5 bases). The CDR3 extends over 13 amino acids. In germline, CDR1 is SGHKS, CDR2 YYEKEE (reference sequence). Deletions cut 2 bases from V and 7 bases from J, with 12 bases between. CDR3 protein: CASSFRGTSEAFF. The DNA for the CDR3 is TGTGCCAGCAGCTTTCGGGGGACGAGTGAAGCTTTCTTT.

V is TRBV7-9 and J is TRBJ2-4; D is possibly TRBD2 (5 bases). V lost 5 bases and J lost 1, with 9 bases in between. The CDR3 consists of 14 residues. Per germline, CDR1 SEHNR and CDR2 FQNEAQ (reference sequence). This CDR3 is CASSTWEAKNIQYF. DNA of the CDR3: TGTGCCAGCAGCACATGGGAGGCCAAAAACATTCAGTACTTC.

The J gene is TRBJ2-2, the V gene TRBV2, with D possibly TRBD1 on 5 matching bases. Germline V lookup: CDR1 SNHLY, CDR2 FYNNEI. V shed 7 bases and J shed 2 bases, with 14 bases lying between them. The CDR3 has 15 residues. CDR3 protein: CASTRTTVNTGELFF. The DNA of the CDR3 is TGTGCCAGCACCCGAACGACAGTCAACACCGGGGAGCTGTTTTTT.

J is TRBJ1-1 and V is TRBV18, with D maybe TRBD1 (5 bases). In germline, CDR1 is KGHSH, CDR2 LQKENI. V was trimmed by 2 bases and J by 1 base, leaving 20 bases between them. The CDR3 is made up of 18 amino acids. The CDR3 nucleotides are TGTGCCAGCTCACCAGGAATCCTTGGGGGGACGGGGAACACTGAAGCTTTCTTT. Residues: CASSPGILGGTGNTEAFF.

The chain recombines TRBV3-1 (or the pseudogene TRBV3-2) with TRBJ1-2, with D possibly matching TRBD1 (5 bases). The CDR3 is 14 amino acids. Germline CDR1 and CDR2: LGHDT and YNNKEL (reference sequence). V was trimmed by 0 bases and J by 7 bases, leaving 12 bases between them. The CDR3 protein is CASSQEGRVRGYTF. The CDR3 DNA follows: TGTGCCAGCAGCCAAGAGGGCAGGGTTCGTGGCTACACCTTC.

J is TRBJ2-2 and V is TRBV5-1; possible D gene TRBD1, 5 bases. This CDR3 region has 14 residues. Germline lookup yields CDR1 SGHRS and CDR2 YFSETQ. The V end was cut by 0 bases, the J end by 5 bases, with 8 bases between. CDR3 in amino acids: CASSLGQTTGELFF. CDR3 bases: TGCGCCAGCAGCTTGGGACAGACTACCGGGGAGCTGTTTTTT.

The DNA for the CDR3 is TGTGCCAGCAGCTTGGATCTTGAAGCTTTCTTT. Translation gives CASSLDLEAFF. The chain couples TRBV5-5 to TRBJ1-1; D remains unclear. This CDR3 contains 11 residues. The V and J ends lost 0 bases and 7 bases respectively, with 4 bases between them. CDR1 is SGHKS, CDR2 YYEKEE, per germline (reference sequence).

The chain's CDR3 is CASSYSRAGYEQYF. Written as DNA, the CDR3 is TGTGCCAGCAGCTACTCTCGAGCGGGCTACGAGCAGTACTTC. This rearrangement joins TRBV7-3 to TRBJ2-7, with D perhaps matching TRBD2 (6 bases). Trimming cost V 4 bases and J 3 bases, with 13 bases left between them. This CDR3 comprises 14 residues. Looked up from germline, CDR1 is SGHTA and CDR2 is FQGTGA.

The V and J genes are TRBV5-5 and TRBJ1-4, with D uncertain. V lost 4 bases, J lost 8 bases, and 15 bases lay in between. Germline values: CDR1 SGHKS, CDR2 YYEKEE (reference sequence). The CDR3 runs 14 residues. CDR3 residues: CASSLDTAEEKLFF. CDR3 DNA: TGTGCCAGCAGCCTTGACACGGCCGAAGAAAAACTGTTTTTT.

CDR3 loop: CASSISLGDRGTMKQFF. CDR3 bases: TGTGCCAGTAGTATTTCTTTGGGGGACAGGGGTACAATGAAGCAGTTCTTC. V and J are TRBV19 and TRBJ2-1, with 10 bases aligning to TRBD1. V shed 3 bases and J 11 bases; nucleotides not matched to a gene: 16. CDR1 and CDR2 from the germline V gene are LNHDA and SQIVND (reference sequence). This CDR3 comprises 17 residues.

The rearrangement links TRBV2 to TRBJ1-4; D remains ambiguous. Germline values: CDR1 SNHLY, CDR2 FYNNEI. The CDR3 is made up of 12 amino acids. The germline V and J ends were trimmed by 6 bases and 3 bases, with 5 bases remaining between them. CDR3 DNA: TGTGCCAGCAGCGGGGCTAATGAAAAACTGTTTTTT. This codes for CASSGANEKLFF.

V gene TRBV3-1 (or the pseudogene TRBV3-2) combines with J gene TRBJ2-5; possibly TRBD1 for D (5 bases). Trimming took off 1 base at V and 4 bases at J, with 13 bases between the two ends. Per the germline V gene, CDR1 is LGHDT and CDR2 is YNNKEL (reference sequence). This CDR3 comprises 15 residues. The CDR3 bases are TGTGCCAGCAGCCAAGTAAGGGGCAGAGGAGAGACCCAGTACTTC. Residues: CASSQVRGRGETQYF.

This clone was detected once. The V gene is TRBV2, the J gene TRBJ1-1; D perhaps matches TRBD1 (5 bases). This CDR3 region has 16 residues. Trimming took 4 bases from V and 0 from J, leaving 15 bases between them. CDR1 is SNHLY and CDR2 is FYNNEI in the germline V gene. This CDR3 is CASSVDQGALNTEAFF. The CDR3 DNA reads TGTGCCAGCAGTGTGGACCAAGGGGCGCTGAACACTGAAGCTTTCTTT. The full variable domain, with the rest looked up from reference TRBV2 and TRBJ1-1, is EPEVTQTPSHQVTQMGQEVILRCVPISNHLYFYWYRQILGQKVEFLVSFYNNEISEKSEIFDDQFSVERPDGSNFTLKIRSTKLEDSAMYFCASSVDQGALNTEAFFGQGTRLTVV.

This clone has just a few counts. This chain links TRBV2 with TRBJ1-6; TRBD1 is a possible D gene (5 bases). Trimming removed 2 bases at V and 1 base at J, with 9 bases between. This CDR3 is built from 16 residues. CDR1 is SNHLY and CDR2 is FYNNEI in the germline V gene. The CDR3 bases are TGTGCCAGCAGTGAATTGGGGCAGTCCTATAATTCACCCCTCCACTTT. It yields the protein CASSELGQSYNSPLHF.

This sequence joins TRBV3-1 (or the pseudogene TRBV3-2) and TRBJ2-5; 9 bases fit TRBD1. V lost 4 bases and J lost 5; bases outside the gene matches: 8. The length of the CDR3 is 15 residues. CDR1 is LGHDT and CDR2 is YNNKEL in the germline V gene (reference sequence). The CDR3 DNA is TGTGCCAGCAGCCGCGAGGACAGGGGATGGGAGACCCAGTACTTC. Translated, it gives CASSREDRGWETQYF.

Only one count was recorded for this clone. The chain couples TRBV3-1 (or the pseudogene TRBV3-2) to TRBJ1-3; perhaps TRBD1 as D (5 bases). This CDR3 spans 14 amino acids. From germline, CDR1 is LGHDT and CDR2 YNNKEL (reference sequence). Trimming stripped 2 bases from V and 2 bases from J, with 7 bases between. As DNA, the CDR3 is TGTGCCAGCAGCCAATTACAGGCTGGAAACACCATATATTTT. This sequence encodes CASSQLQAGNTIYF.

CDR3 in amino acids: CASSFAREEGYTF. In DNA, the CDR3 is TGTGCCAGCAGTTTCGCGAGGGAGGAAGGCTACACCTTC. This chain connects TRBV12-3 or TRBV12-4 to TRBJ1-2, with D hard to call. V lost 3 bases, J lost 8 bases, and 13 bases lay in between. CDR3 length equals 13 residues.

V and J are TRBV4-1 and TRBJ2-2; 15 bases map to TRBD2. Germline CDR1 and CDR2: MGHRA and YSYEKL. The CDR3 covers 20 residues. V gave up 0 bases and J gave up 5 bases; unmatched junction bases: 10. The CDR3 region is CASSQDLGLAGGPVTGELFF. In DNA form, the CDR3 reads TGCGCCAGCAGCCAAGATCTAGGACTAGCGGGGGGGCCGGTTACCGGGGAGCTGTTTTTT.